A selection of T cell receptor beta chains follows, all from one sample in a study of brain metastases from non-small cell lung cancer. Repertoires were generated with immunoSEQ multiplex PCR, while TCRdb's copy carries only in-frame clones and drops some. The sample carries a few thousand clones, approximately 83% recorded once. Material for sequencing was tissue from a brain metastasis. These receptors all come from a donor aged 40 or over with non-small cell lung cancer. Each CDR3 is given with its conserved first and last residue. Each record gives: J gene, V gene, D gene, clone size, CDR3 protein, CDR3 DNA. A D gene is named only where the DNA matches it firmly. The size entry is marked missing in some rows and otherwise reads once, few, many or a size class.

>TRBJ1-1|TRBV2|TRBD1|NA
CASSKTGPGTEAFF
TGTGCCAGCAGTAAGACAGGGCCGGGGACTGAAGCTTTCTTT
>TRBJ2-7|TRBV29-1|NA|NA
CSVGSRDGSYEQYF
TGCAGCGTTGGAAGTAGGGACGGATCCTACGAGCAGTACTTC
>TRBJ2-2|TRBV7-3|NA|once
CASSLRRDTGELFF
TGTGCCAGCAGCTTAAGACGGGACACCGGGGAGCTGTTTTTT
>TRBJ2-7|TRBV5-8|NA|NA
CASSAGPPWGEQYF
TGTGCCAGCAGCGCGGGCCCTCCGTGGGGCGAGCAGTACTTC
>TRBJ1-3|TRBV5-1|NA|NA
CASSPGPGSTIYF
TGCGCCAGCAGCCCTGGACCGGGTAGCACCATATATTTT
>TRBJ1-1|TRBV7-9|NA|NA
CAGGRGYYTEAFF
TGTGCCGGGGGACGCGGCTATTACACCGAAGCTTTCTTT
>TRBJ2-7|TRBV27|NA|NA
CASSNGQSYEQYF
TGTGCCAGCAGTAATGGACAGTCCTACGAGCAGTACTTC
>TRBJ1-2|TRBV5-5|NA|NA
CASSLGVGNYGYTF
TGTGCCAGCAGCTTGGGGGTTGGGAACTATGGCTACACCTTC
>TRBJ2-6|TRBV6-1|NA|NA
CASSEGISGANVLTF
TGTGCCAGCAGTGAAGGGATCTCTGGGGCCAACGTCCTGACTTTC
>TRBJ2-2|TRBV28|NA|NA
CASSLSPENTGELFF
TGTGCCAGCAGTTTGAGTCCGGAGAACACCGGGGAGCTGTTTTTT
>TRBJ2-1|TRBV27|TRBD2|NA
CASSFLAGSNNEQFF
TGTGCCAGCAGCTTCCTAGCGGGATCCAACAATGAGCAGTTCTTC
>TRBJ2-7|TRBV6-2/TRBV6-3|NA|NA
CASSSTGFYEQYF
TGTGCCAGCAGTTCGACAGGTTTCTACGAGCAGTACTTC
>TRBJ2-3|TRBV5-1|TRBD1|NA
CASSPPTGGTDTQYF
TGCGCCAGCAGCCCGCCGACAGGGGGCACAGATACGCAGTATTTT
>TRBJ2-7|TRBV7-9|TRBD2|few
CASSHPLAGAYEQYF
TGTGCCAGCAGCCATCCCCTAGCGGGTGCCTACGAGCAGTACTTC
>TRBJ1-2|TRBV18|NA|NA
CASSPDRVDGYTF
TGTGCCAGCTCACCCGATAGGGTAGATGGCTACACCTTC
>TRBJ2-7|TRBV4-2|TRBD1|NA
CTSSQEVRQGGEQYF
TGTACCAGCAGCCAAGAGGTCCGACAGGGGGGCGAGCAGTACTTC
>TRBJ1-6|TRBV7-2|TRBD1|once
CASSPNRGPSPLHF
TGTGCCAGCAGCCCTAACAGGGGGCCTTCACCCCTCCACTTT
>TRBJ1-3|TRBV5-6|NA|NA
CASSGGTLGATIYF
TGTGCCAGCAGCGGAGGGACCCTCGGAGCCACCATATATTTT
>TRBJ1-2|TRBV29-1|NA|NA
CSILGQGYGYTF
TGCAGCATCCTGGGGCAGGGGTATGGCTACACCTTC
>TRBJ2-7|TRBV5-1|NA|NA
CASSLSRESSYEQYF
TGCGCCAGCAGCTTAAGTCGGGAATCCTCCTACGAGCAGTACTTC
>TRBJ2-1|TRBV5-5|NA|NA
CASSFGRSSYNEQFF
TGTGCCAGCAGCTTTGGGAGGAGCTCCTACAATGAGCAGTTCTTC
>TRBJ2-1|TRBV5-5|TRBD2|NA
CASSSFEGLAGGLEQFF
TGTGCCAGCAGCTCTTTTGAGGGACTAGCGGGGGGGTTGGAGCAGTTCTTC
>TRBJ2-2|TRBV10-3|TRBD1|few
CAISELVRDSQRGELFF
TGTGCCATCAGTGAGTTGGTCCGGGACAGCCAGCGCGGGGAGCTGTTTTTT
>TRBJ2-7|TRBV7-9|NA|NA
CASSHPQGGEQYF
TGTGCCAGCAGCCACCCCCAGGGTGGGGAGCAGTACTTC
>TRBJ1-3|TRBV6-5|NA|NA
CASSYRQLSGNTIYF
TGTGCCAGCAGTTACCGACAACTCTCTGGAAACACCATATATTTT
>TRBJ2-3|TRBV6-4|NA|NA
CASSEGGPGDTQYF
TGTGCCAGCAGTGAGGGGGGGCCCGGAGATACGCAGTATTTT
>TRBJ2-7|TRBV2|NA|NA
CASRADSDEQYF
TGTGCCAGCAGAGCGGACAGTGACGAGCAGTACTTC
>TRBJ1-1|TRBV5-4|NA|NA
CASSFPQGGNTEAFF
TGTGCCAGCTCATTCCCCCAGGGCGGGAACACTGAAGCTTTCTTT
>TRBJ2-4|TRBV18|NA|NA
CASSRGDGKNIQYF
TGTGCCAGCTCACGGGGCGATGGCAAAAACATTCAGTACTTC
>TRBJ1-5|TRBV6-2/TRBV6-3|NA|large
CASSYGQRNQPQHF
TGTGCCAGCAGTTACGGGCAGCGCAATCAGCCCCAGCATTTT
>TRBJ1-1|TRBV12-5|NA|NA
CASGLTGYTEAFF
TGTGCTAGTGGTTTAACAGGGTACACTGAAGCTTTCTTT
>TRBJ2-7|TRBV12-5|TRBD2|few
CASGTSGGEQYF
TGTGCTAGTGGGACTAGCGGGGGGGAGCAGTACTTC
>TRBJ2-5|TRBV30|TRBD2|NA
CAWSEAASGSNKGTQYF
TGTGCCTGGAGTGAGGCCGCTAGCGGGAGTAACAAAGGGACCCAGTACTTC
>TRBJ2-1|TRBV18|NA|NA
CASSPPSTVNEQFF
TGTGCCAGCTCACCTCCGTCGACGGTTAATGAGCAGTTCTTC
>TRBJ2-5|TRBV15|NA|once
CATSSRVGQETQYF
TGTGCCACCAGCTCCCGAGTGGGCCAAGAGACCCAGTACTTC
>TRBJ2-2|TRBV12-3/TRBV12-4|NA|NA
CASSPETGELFF
TGTGCCAGCAGTCCAGAGACCGGGGAGCTGTTTTTT
>TRBJ1-1|TRBV30|NA|NA
CAWSVLEGVGLNTEAFF
TGTGCCTGGAGTGTATTAGAGGGGGTAGGCTTGAACACTGAAGCTTTCTTT
>TRBJ2-5|TRBV25-1|NA|NA
CASLTGATQYF
TGTGCCAGCCTCACTGGGGCGACCCAGTACTTC
>TRBJ2-1|TRBV5-1|TRBD2|NA
CASSSGTSGTYNEQFF
TGCGCCAGCAGCTCCGGGACTAGCGGGACCTACAATGAGCAGTTCTTC
>TRBJ2-6|TRBV7-8|NA|NA
CASSSVGPPSGANVLTF
TGTGCCAGCAGTTCTGTGGGGCCTCCATCTGGGGCCAACGTCCTGACTTTC
>TRBJ2-5|TRBV4-3|NA|NA
CASSPGPQETQYF
TGCGCCAGCAGCCCTGGGCCTCAAGAGACCCAGTACTTC
>TRBJ1-1|TRBV18|TRBD1|few
CASSQQGDVVTEAFF
TGTGCCAGCTCACAACAGGGGGATGTTGTCACTGAAGCTTTCTTT
>TRBJ1-5|TRBV3-1/TRBV3-2|NA|NA
CASSQDSRTRGQPQHF
TGTGCCAGCAGCCAAGATTCACGGACGAGGGGTCAGCCCCAGCATTTT
>TRBJ1-4|TRBV25-1|NA|once
CASKGEGEKKLFF
TGTGCCAGCAAAGGAGAGGGAGAGAAAAAACTGTTTTTT
>TRBJ1-1|TRBV5-1|NA|NA
CASSYYGNTEAFF
TGCGCCAGCAGCTATTACGGCAACACTGAAGCTTTCTTT
>TRBJ2-7|TRBV19|NA|NA
CASSMGRLYEQYF
TGTGCCAGTAGTATGGGCAGACTCTACGAGCAGTACTTC
>TRBJ2-3|TRBV2|NA|NA
CASSEGTDTQYF
TGTGCCAGCAGTGAAGGAACAGATACGCAGTATTTT
>TRBJ1-5|TRBV10-3|TRBD1|NA
CAISEGQGNQPQHF
TGTGCCATCAGCGAGGGACAGGGCAATCAGCCCCAGCATTTT
>TRBJ1-4|TRBV9|TRBD1|NA
CASSVGTGVTEKLFF
TGTGCCAGCAGCGTGGGGACAGGGGTCACTGAAAAACTGTTTTTT
>TRBJ2-7|TRBV7-6|TRBD2|NA
CASSQTPPRLASDEQYF
TGTGCCAGCAGCCAGACCCCCCCTCGACTAGCGTCGGACGAGCAGTACTTC
>TRBJ1-2|TRBV5-1|TRBD1|NA
CASSSGQGRLNGYTF
TGCGCCAGCAGCTCCGGACAGGGGCGCCTAAATGGCTACACCTTC